These 5 T cell receptor beta chains share one sample of origin, sequenced in a study of blood T cell repertoires in COVID-19. The data were produced by immunoSEQ multiplex PCR, yet TCRdb's version contains in-frame clones alone and is incomplete. The sample shows approximately 150,000 clones, around 87% of them seen only once. The sample taken for sequencing was peripheral blood. The receptor set was obtained from a woman in her sixties or seventies with active COVID-19.

This sequence joins TRBV18 and TRBJ2-5, with 14 bases fitting TRBD2. Germline values: CDR1 KGHSH, CDR2 LQKENI. This CDR3 contains 19 residues. V was clipped by 1 base and J by 5 bases; unmatched bases: 12. In nucleotides, the CDR3 is TGTGCCAGCTCACCACGTGGGACTAGCGGGAGTGTTAGTCACGAGACCCAGTACTTC. Translating it yields CASSPRGTSGSVSHETQYF.

The V call is TRBV28, the J call TRBJ2-1; D might be TRBD2 (5 bases). Germline CDR1 MDHEN, CDR2 SYDVKM. The CDR3 is 13 residues long. V shed 2 bases and J shed 3 bases, with 5 bases lying between them. The CDR3 DNA is TGTGCCAGCAGTTTAGCGGGCTACAATGAGCAGTTCTTC. Translation gives CASSLAGYNEQFF.

The chain is built from TRBV3-1 (or the pseudogene TRBV3-2) and TRBJ2-3, with a weak D call TRBD2 (6 bases). The CDR3 covers 19 residues. Trimming left V 1 base short and J 2 bases short, with 22 bases between. The germline gives CDR1 LGHDT, CDR2 YNNKEL (reference sequence). The CDR3 DNA sequence: TGTGCCAGCAGCCAAGTGAGGGAGGTGACAGAGGAACTCACAGATACGCAGTATTTT. Translation gives CASSQVREVTEELTDTQYF.

The rearrangement uses TRBV27 and TRBJ2-7; D unresolved. CDR3 length equals 12 residues. Germline lookup yields CDR1 MNHEY and CDR2 SMNVEV (reference sequence). V was pared by 8 bases and J by 2 bases, with 10 bases between. CDR3 protein: CASGSDPYEQYF. The DNA for the CDR3 is TGTGCCAGCGGCAGTGATCCCTACGAGCAGTACTTC.

The chain employs TRBV27 and TRBJ2-1; D possibly corresponds to TRBD1 (6 bases). Germline V gene lookup returns CDR1 MNHEY and CDR2 SMNVEV (reference sequence). V was clipped by 4 bases and J by 0 bases, with 16 bases between them. The CDR3 covers 17 residues. The CDR3 sequence is CASSSRTGMTSYNEQFF. In nucleotides, the CDR3 is TGTGCCAGCAGTTCACGAACAGGGATGACCTCCTACAATGAGCAGTTCTTC.